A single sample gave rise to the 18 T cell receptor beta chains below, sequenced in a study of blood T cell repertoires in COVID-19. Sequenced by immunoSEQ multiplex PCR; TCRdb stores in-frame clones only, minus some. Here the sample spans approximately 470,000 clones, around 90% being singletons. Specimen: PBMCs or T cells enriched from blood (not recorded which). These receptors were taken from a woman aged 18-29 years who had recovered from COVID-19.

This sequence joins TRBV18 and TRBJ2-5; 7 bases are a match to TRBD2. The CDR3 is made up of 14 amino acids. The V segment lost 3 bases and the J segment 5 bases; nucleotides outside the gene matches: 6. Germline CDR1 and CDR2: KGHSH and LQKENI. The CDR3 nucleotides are TGTGCCAGCTCACCGGGCCCAGCGGGGGAGACCCAGTACTTC. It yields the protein CASSPGPAGETQYF.

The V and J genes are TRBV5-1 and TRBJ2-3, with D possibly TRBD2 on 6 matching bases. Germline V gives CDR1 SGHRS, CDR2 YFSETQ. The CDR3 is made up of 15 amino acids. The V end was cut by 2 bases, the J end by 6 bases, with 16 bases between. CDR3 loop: CASSFPGTSGDTQYF. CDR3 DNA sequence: TGCGCCAGCAGCTTTCCCGGGACTTCCGGGGATACGCAGTATTTT.

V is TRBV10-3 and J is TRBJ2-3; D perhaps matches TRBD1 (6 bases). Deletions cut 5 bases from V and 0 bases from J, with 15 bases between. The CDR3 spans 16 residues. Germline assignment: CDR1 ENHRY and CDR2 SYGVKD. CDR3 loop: CAISRDTQASTDTQYF. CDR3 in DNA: TGTGCCATCAGTCGGGACACCCAAGCAAGCACAGATACGCAGTATTTT.

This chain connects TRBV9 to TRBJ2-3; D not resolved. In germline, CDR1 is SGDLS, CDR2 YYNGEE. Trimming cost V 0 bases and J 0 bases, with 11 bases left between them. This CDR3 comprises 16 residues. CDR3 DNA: TGTGCCAGCAGCGTAGGAGGAACCGCTAGCACAGATACGCAGTATTTT. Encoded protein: CASSVGGTASTDTQYF.

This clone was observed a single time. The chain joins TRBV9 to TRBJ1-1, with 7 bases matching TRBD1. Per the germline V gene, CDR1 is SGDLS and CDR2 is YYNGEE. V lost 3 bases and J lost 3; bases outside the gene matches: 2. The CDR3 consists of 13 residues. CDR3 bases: TGTGCCAGCAGCGGAGGGGGCTACACTGAAGCTTTCTTT. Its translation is CASSGGGYTEAFF.

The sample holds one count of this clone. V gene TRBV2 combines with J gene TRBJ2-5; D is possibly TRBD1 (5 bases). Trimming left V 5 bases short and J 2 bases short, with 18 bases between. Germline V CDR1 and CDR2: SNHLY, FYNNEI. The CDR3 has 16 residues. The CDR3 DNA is TGTGCCAGCAGTCCCTACCTGACAGAATTACAAGAGACCCAGTACTTC. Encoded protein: CASSPYLTELQETQYF.

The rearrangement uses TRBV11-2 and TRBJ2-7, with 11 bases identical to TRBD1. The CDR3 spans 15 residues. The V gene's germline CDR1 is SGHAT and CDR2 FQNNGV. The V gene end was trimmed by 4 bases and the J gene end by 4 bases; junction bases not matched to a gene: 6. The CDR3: CASSSPGQGVYEQYF. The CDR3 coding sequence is TGTGCCAGCAGCTCGCCGGGACAGGGGGTTTACGAGCAGTACTTC.

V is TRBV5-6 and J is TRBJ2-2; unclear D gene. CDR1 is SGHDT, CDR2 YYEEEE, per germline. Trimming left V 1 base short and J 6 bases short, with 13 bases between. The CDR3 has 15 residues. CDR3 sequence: CASSLMGNQAGELFF. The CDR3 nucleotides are TGTGCCAGCAGCTTGATGGGCAATCAAGCCGGGGAGCTGTTTTTT. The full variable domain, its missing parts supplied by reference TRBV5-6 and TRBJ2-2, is DAGVTQSPTHLIKTRGQQVTLRCSPKSGHDTVSWYQQALGQGPQFIFQYYEEEERQRGNFPDRFSGHQFPNYSSELNVNALLLGDSALYLCASSLMGNQAGELFFGEGSRLTVL.

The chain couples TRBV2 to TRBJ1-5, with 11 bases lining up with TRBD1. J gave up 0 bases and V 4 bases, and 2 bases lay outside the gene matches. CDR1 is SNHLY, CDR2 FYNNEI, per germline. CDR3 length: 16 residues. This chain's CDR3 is CASSGGTGGSNQPQHF. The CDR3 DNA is TGTGCCAGCAGTGGGGGGACAGGGGGTAGCAATCAGCCCCAGCATTTT.

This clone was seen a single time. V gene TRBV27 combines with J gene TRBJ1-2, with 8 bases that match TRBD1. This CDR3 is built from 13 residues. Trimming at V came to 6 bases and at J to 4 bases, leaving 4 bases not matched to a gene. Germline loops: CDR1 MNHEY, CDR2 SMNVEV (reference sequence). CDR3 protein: CASRITGGYGYTF. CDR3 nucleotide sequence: TGTGCCAGCAGGATTACAGGGGGCTATGGCTACACCTTC.

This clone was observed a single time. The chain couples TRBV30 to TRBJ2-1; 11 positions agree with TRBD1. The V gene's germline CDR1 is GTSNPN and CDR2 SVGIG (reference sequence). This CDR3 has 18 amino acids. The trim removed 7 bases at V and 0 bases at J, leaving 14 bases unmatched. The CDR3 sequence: CAYEQDRGPGSSYNEQFF. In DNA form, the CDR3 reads TGTGCCTACGAGCAGGACAGGGGGCCGGGTAGCTCCTACAATGAGCAGTTCTTC.

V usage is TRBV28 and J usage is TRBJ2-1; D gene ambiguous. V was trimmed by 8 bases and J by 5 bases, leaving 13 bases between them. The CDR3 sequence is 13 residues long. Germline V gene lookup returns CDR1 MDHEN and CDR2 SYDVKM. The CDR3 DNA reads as TGTGCCAGCGAACCCGGTGCAAACAATGAGCAGTTCTTC. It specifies CASEPGANNEQFF.

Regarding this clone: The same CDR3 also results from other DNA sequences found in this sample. The CDR3: CASSSGDGYTF. For the CDR3, the DNA is TGTGCCAGCAGCTCGGGGGATGGCTACACCTTC. The genes are TRBV5-4 and TRBJ1-2; possible D gene TRBD1, 5 bases. The CDR3 is made up of 11 amino acids. Trimming stripped 3 bases from V and 6 bases from J, with 6 bases between. In germline, CDR1 is SGHNT, CDR2 YYREEE (reference sequence). The variable domain in full, completed from reference TRBV5-4 and TRBJ1-2, reads ETGVTQSPTHLIKTRGQQVTLRCSSQSGHNTVSWYQQALGQGPQFIFQYYREEENGRGNFPPRFSGLQFPNYSSELNVNALELDDSALYLCASSSGDGYTFGSGTRLTVV.

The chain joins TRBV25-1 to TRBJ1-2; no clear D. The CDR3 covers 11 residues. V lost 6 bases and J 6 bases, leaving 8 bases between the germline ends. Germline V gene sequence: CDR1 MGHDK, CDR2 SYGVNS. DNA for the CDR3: TGTGCCAGCAGGCTAGAGCATGGCTACACCTTC. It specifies CASRLEHGYTF.

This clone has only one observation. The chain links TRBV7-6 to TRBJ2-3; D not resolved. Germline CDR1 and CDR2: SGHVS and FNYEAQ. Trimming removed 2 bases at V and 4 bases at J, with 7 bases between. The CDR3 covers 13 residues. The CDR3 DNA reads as TGTGCCAGCAGCTTAAGTACTCCAGATACGCAGTATTTT. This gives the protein CASSLSTPDTQYF.

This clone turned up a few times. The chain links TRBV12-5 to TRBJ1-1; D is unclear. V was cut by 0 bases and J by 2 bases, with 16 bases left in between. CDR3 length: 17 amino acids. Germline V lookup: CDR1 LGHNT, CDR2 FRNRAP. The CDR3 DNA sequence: TGTGCTAGTGGTTTGGTACGGGCCACGGGAAGCAACACTGAAGCTTTCTTT. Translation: CASGLVRATGSNTEAFF.

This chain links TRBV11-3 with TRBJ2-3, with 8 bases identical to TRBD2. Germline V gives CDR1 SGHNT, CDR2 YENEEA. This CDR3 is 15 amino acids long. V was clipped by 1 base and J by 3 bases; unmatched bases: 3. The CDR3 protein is CASSLGAGGTDTQYF. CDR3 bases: TGTGCCAGCAGCTTAGGGGCGGGGGGAACAGATACGCAGTATTTT.

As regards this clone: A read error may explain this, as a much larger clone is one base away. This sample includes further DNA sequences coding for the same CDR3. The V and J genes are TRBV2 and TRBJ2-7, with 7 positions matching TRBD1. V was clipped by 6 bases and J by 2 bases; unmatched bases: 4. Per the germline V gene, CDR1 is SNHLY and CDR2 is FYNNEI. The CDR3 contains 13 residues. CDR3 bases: TGTGCCAGCAGCCCCGACAGGGCCTACGAGCAGTACTTC. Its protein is CASSPDRAYEQYF.